This T cell receptor (beta chain) stems from a study of T cells in localized non-small cell lung cancer. Using immunoSEQ multiplex PCR, the repertoire was profiled, and TCRdb retains in-frame clones only, with some absent. This table holds around 91,000 clones, roughly 89% found once. Trimming cost V 2 bases and J 7 bases, with 6 bases left between them. Per germline, CDR1 SGHDN and CDR2 FVKESK. The CDR3 runs 12 residues. Study-wide results and limits: Longer overall survival associated with higher blood T cell density; shorter survival with higher adjacent-lung clonality. Heterogeneity is still possible, as just one tumor region was sequenced. Appearing in adjacent lung were a median 57 of the top 100 tumor clones. Adjacent uninvolved lung had the highest clonality, suggesting focused antigen responses.

Worth noting for this clone: The antigen remains unidentified.

V gene TRBV14 combines with J gene TRBJ2-4; D unresolved. The receptor was isolated from a man aged 35-75 years with stage I squamous cell lung carcinoma. Sequences were derived from peripheral blood, sampled before any cancer treatment. The CDR3 is CASSQFSNIQYF. The CDR3 region has the DNA TGTGCCAGCAGCCAATTCTCTAACATTCAGTACTTC.